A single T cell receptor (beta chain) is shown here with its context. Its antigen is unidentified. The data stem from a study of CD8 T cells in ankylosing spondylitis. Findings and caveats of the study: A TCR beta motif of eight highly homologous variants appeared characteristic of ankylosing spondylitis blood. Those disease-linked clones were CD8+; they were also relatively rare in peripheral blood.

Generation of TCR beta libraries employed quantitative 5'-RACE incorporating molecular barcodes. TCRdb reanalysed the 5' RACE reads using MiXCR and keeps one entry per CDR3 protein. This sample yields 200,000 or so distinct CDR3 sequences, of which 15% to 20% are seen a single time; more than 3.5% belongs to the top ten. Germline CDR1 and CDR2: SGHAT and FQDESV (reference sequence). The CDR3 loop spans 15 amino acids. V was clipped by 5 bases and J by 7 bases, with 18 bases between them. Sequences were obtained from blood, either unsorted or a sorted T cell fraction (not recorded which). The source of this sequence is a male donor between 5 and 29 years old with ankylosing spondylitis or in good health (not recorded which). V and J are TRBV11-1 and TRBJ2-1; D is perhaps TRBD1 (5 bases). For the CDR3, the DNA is TGTGCCAGCAGCGTCGACCGCGATCCAGGGAATGAGCAGTTCTTC. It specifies CASSVDRDPGNEQFF.